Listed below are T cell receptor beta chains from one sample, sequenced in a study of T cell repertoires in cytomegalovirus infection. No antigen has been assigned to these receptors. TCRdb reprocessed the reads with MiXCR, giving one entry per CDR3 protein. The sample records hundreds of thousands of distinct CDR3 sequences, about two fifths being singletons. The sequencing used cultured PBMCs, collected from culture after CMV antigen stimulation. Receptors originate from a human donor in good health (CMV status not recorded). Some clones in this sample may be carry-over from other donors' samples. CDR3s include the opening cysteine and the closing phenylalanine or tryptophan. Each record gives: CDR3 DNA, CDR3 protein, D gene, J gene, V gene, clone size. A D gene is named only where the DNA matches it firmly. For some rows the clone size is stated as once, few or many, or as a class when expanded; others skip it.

DNA: TGTGCCAGCAGCTTCTCAGATAGCAATCAGCCCCAGCATTTT
CDR3: CASSFSDSNQPQHF
D: .
J: TRBJ1-5
V: TRBV7-9
size: few

DNA: TGTGCCAGCAGCTTGGCCGTTGGGGCCCTACTGTACCAAGAGACCCAGTACTTC
CDR3: CASSLAVGALLYQETQYF
D: .
J: TRBJ2-5
V: TRBV5-4
size: .

DNA: TGTGCCAGCAGCTCCAGGGGGGCTAATGAAAAACTGTTTTTT
CDR3: CASSSRGANEKLFF
D: TRBD1
J: TRBJ1-4
V: TRBV7-2
size: few

DNA: TGCGCCAGCAGCTCCGAGGGACATACAGCCGGCTACACCTTC
CDR3: CASSSEGHTAGYTF
D: .
J: TRBJ1-2
V: TRBV5-1
size: .

DNA: TGTGCCAGCAGCTCCGTAAGGACAGGGGGAAGTGAAAAACTGTTTTTT
CDR3: CASSSVRTGGSEKLFF
D: TRBD1
J: TRBJ1-4
V: TRBV5-4
size: few

DNA: TGTGCCAGCAGAGACAAGGGGGTCCAAGAGACCCAGTACTTC
CDR3: CASRDKGVQETQYF
D: .
J: TRBJ2-5
V: TRBV12-3/TRBV12-4
size: .

DNA: TGTGCCAGCAGCCACGGGACTAGCGGGATTAATGAGCAGTTCTTC
CDR3: CASSHGTSGINEQFF
D: TRBD2
J: TRBJ2-1
V: TRBV27
size: .

DNA: TGTGCCAGCATCTCATTCGACAGGGGTTTCTACGAGCAGTACTTC
CDR3: CASISFDRGFYEQYF
D: TRBD1
J: TRBJ2-7
V: TRBV6-5
size: few

DNA: TGTGCCAGCAGCTTAGTCTTATCTAATGGGCAGCCCCAGCATTTT
CDR3: CASSLVLSNGQPQHF
D: .
J: TRBJ1-5
V: TRBV7-2
size: few

DNA: TGTGCCAGCAGCTTAGGTCCAGGTTACTACGAGCAGTACTTC
CDR3: CASSLGPGYYEQYF
D: .
J: TRBJ2-7
V: TRBV7-8
size: .

DNA: TGTGCCAGCAGCCGGACCCTGGCTGCCGGGGAGCTGTTTTTT
CDR3: CASSRTLAAGELFF
D: .
J: TRBJ2-2
V: TRBV7-6
size: .

DNA: TGTGCCTGGAGTGTAATTGGTAGTGAGCAGTTCTTC
CDR3: CAWSVIGSEQFF
D: .
J: TRBJ2-1
V: TRBV30
size: .

DNA: TGTGCCAGCAGCCCCAATGAGCAGTTCTTC
CDR3: CASSPNEQFF
D: .
J: TRBJ2-1
V: TRBV9
size: few

DNA: TGTGCCAACCCGGGGGGCACGGAGACCCAGTACTTC
CDR3: CANPGGTETQYF
D: .
J: TRBJ2-5
V: TRBV28
size: few

DNA: TGTGCCAGCAGCTTGCTGGGCGCCCGTTGGGCAGGGAAGAACACTGAAGCTTTCTTT
CDR3: CASSLLGARWAGKNTEAFF
D: .
J: TRBJ1-1
V: TRBV7-2
size: .

DNA: TGTGCCAGCAGCCTTGGGACCGCCGGGGAGAACTATGGCTACACCTTC
CDR3: CASSLGTAGENYGYTF
D: .
J: TRBJ1-2
V: TRBV7-9
size: .

DNA: TGTGCCAGCAGCTTATCGGGAGGGCCGAACACCGGGGAGCTGTTTTTT
CDR3: CASSLSGGPNTGELFF
D: TRBD2
J: TRBJ2-2
V: TRBV7-6
size: few

DNA: TGTGCCAGCAGTGAAGCGCTTCGGGGGGAGCAGTTCTTC
CDR3: CASSEALRGEQFF
D: .
J: TRBJ2-1
V: TRBV6-1
size: .

DNA: TGTGCCAGCAGCTTAGAGACAGGGTATCAGCCCCAGCATTTT
CDR3: CASSLETGYQPQHF
D: TRBD1
J: TRBJ1-5
V: TRBV7-2
size: .

DNA: TGTGCCAGCAGTGCCCCCCAGGGATCGGGGGAGACCCAGTACTTC
CDR3: CASSAPQGSGETQYF
D: .
J: TRBJ2-5
V: TRBV6-6
size: .

DNA: TGTGCCAGCAGCTTCGTCAATTTCGAGCAGTACTTC
CDR3: CASSFVNFEQYF
D: .
J: TRBJ2-7
V: TRBV11-2
size: few

DNA: TGTGCCAGCAACCCCCCCCAAGAGACCCAGTACTTC
CDR3: CASNPPQETQYF
D: .
J: TRBJ2-5
V: TRBV6-1
size: .

DNA: TGTGCCAGTAGTATGGGACCGGTAGAGACCCAGTACTTC
CDR3: CASSMGPVETQYF
D: .
J: TRBJ2-5
V: TRBV19
size: .

DNA: TGTGCCATCAGTGAGTCTGGTCAGGGCAAGTATGGCTACACCTTC
CDR3: CAISESGQGKYGYTF
D: .
J: TRBJ1-2
V: TRBV10-3
size: .

DNA: TGTGCCGTTAGCGGGGTCGCCTTGGATACGCAGTATTTT
CDR3: CAVSGVALDTQYF
D: TRBD2
J: TRBJ2-3
V: TRBV10-3
size: .

DNA: TGTGCCAGCAGCCTAGGACTAGCGGGGGGGCTAACCTACGAGCAGTACTTC
CDR3: CASSLGLAGGLTYEQYF
D: TRBD2
J: TRBJ2-7
V: TRBV7-8
size: few

DNA: TGTGCCAGCAGCTTTGCGGGGGCCGGCACTGAAGCTTTCTTT
CDR3: CASSFAGAGTEAFF
D: .
J: TRBJ1-1
V: TRBV7-2
size: few

DNA: TGTGCCAGCAGCCCTGAGGGGGGTCCTTTCTATGGCTACACCTTC
CDR3: CASSPEGGPFYGYTF
D: .
J: TRBJ1-2
V: TRBV7-4
size: few

DNA: TGTGCCAGTAGTTCACAAGACCGGGGGAATGAGCAGTTCTTC
CDR3: CASSSQDRGNEQFF
D: .
J: TRBJ2-1
V: TRBV19
size: .

DNA: TGTGCCAGCAGCTACTACCTGACCGGATTGCAGCAGTTCTTC
CDR3: CASSYYLTGLQQFF
D: .
J: TRBJ2-1
V: TRBV5-4
size: few

DNA: TGTGCCAGCAGTGAGGATTATTTTGGGGGGGGGGAATACGAGCAGTACTTC
CDR3: CASSEDYFGGGEYEQYF
D: TRBD2
J: TRBJ2-7
V: TRBV2
size: .

DNA: TGTGCCAGCAGTGGAGCAGGGGTACGGTTGGGCGAGCAGTACTTC
CDR3: CASSGAGVRLGEQYF
D: .
J: TRBJ2-7
V: TRBV2
size: .

DNA: TGCAGTGCTAGAATTACGGGCGGTCCTTTCTCCTACGAGCAGTACTTC
CDR3: CSARITGGPFSYEQYF
D: .
J: TRBJ2-7
V: TRBV20-1
size: .

DNA: TGTGCCAGCAGTTACTGGGACAGTTCCCAGCATTTT
CDR3: CASSYWDSSQHF
D: TRBD1
J: TRBJ1-5
V: TRBV6-2/TRBV6-3
size: .

DNA: TGTGCCATTTCTAGCGGGGTCTCTTATACGCAGTATTTT
CDR3: CAISSGVSYTQYF
D: TRBD2
J: TRBJ2-3
V: TRBV10-3
size: .

DNA: TGTGCCAGCAGCCACCCTAGGTTGTCCGGGGAGCTGTTTTTT
CDR3: CASSHPRLSGELFF
D: .
J: TRBJ2-2
V: TRBV3-1
size: .

DNA: TGTGCCAGCAGCCCCTCCTGGGATACTGAAGCTTTCTTT
CDR3: CASSPSWDTEAFF
D: .
J: TRBJ1-1
V: TRBV12-3/TRBV12-4
size: few

DNA: TGTGCCAGCAGTCGGGGAGGGCCTGATAGGGCTAGTCGATCCTACAATGAGCAGTTCTTC
CDR3: CASSRGGPDRASRSYNEQFF
D: TRBD2
J: TRBJ2-1
V: TRBV6-6
size: few

DNA: TGTGCCAGCAGCTTATTGTCGGGGGTAGGTTCACCCCTCCACTTT
CDR3: CASSLLSGVGSPLHF
D: .
J: TRBJ1-6
V: TRBV7-8
size: few

DNA: TGTGCCAGCAGTTACATTTGGCTAGCGGGAGTCTCCGAGCAGTACTTC
CDR3: CASSYIWLAGVSEQYF
D: TRBD2
J: TRBJ2-7
V: TRBV6-2/TRBV6-3
size: .

DNA: TGTGCCAGCAGCTTATTACGCTACGAGCAGTACTTC
CDR3: CASSLLRYEQYF
D: .
J: TRBJ2-7
V: TRBV7-2
size: .

DNA: TGTGCCAGCACCACAGGGGGCGGCAATCAGCCCCAGCATTTT
CDR3: CASTTGGGNQPQHF
D: TRBD1
J: TRBJ1-5
V: TRBV28
size: once

DNA: TGTGCCAGCAGTCCTAAGGGGGGGGGACCCAACGAGCAGTTCTTC
CDR3: CASSPKGGGPNEQFF
D: .
J: TRBJ2-1
V: TRBV7-8
size: many

DNA: TGCGCCAGCAGCACGGGACAGATCGACGAGCAGTACTTC
CDR3: CASSTGQIDEQYF
D: TRBD1
J: TRBJ2-7
V: TRBV5-1
size: .

DNA: TGTGCCAGCAGCTTATTGGCCTCAGGGGGTCCTTTAGCCAAAAACATTCAGTACTTC
CDR3: CASSLLASGGPLAKNIQYF
D: TRBD1
J: TRBJ2-4
V: TRBV7-2
size: .

DNA: TGTGCCAGCAGCTTAGTCACCGGGACAGGGGGCTATGGCTACACCTTC
CDR3: CASSLVTGTGGYGYTF
D: TRBD1
J: TRBJ1-2
V: TRBV7-4
size: .

DNA: TGTGCCAGCAGTAAGGTAGCCCTCTTCTACGAGCAGTACTTC
CDR3: CASSKVALFYEQYF
D: .
J: TRBJ2-7
V: TRBV6-1
size: .

DNA: TGTGCCAGCAAGGGGGCGCGATACGAGCAGTACTTC
CDR3: CASKGARYEQYF
D: TRBD1
J: TRBJ2-7
V: TRBV2
size: .

DNA: TGTGCCAGCAGCCTAAAATCGGGGGCCCTCTACAATGAGCAGTTCTTC
CDR3: CASSLKSGALYNEQFF
D: .
J: TRBJ2-1
V: TRBV7-2
size: .

DNA: TGCAGCGTTGGGGCAGGGGAAAAACTGTTTTTT
CDR3: CSVGAGEKLFF
D: .
J: TRBJ1-4
V: TRBV29-1
size: .

DNA: TGCGCCATTCCACCCGGGGAGCTGTTTTTT
CDR3: CAIPPGELFF
D: .
J: TRBJ2-2
V: TRBV23-1
size: .

DNA: TGTGCCAGCAGTTACTCGGCGGCTGAAGCTTTCTTT
CDR3: CASSYSAAEAFF
D: .
J: TRBJ1-1
V: TRBV6-5
size: .

DNA: TGTGCCAGCACCTCCAACGCTGGGGACAGGAACACTGAAGCTTTCTTT
CDR3: CASTSNAGDRNTEAFF
D: TRBD1
J: TRBJ1-1
V: TRBV11-2
size: .

DNA: TGTGCCAGCAGCTTAGTTTCGAACAATGAGCAGTTCTTC
CDR3: CASSLVSNNEQFF
D: .
J: TRBJ2-1
V: TRBV7-2
size: many